What follows is one T cell receptor beta chain and its context. The antigen remains unidentified. An equimolar mix of two oligonucleotides served as the beta constant-region primer for TRBC1 and TRBC2. The ligated cDNA underwent four PCR rounds using SP2 and nested alpha and beta constant-region primers. Ligation attached a single-stranded oligonucleotide with a 12-nucleotide UMI and the SP2 primer to the cDNA 3' end. MiXCR, run by TCRdb on the UMI-ligation and nested PCR reads, gives a single entry per CDR3 protein. Of 130,000 to 150,000 distinct CDR3 sequences in the sample, over 20% were seen once. V was trimmed by 7 bases and J by 1 base, leaving 10 bases between them. The CDR3 sequence is 12 residues long. In germline, CDR1 is SQVTM, CDR2 ANQGSEA. The data were taken from a study of naive and memory T cell subsets. Study-wide results and caveats: Expression changes during T cell differentiation may affect RNA-based TCR counts. Clonotypes are single alpha or beta chains, not paired receptors. Naive repertoires, especially CD8, held a few larger clonotypes, possibly memory cells re-expressing CD45RA. Gini index rose across naive, CM, EM and EMRA in CD4 and CD8.

The chain combines TRBV29-1 with TRBJ2-5; D is ambiguous. The TCR was taken from a human donor in good health. The sample was naive CD4+ T cells from blood. This CDR3 is CSAGRAQETQYF. For the CDR3, the DNA is TGCAGCGCCGGACGTGCCCAAGAGACCCAGTACTTC.